Listed here are 12 T cell receptor beta chains from one sample, sequenced in a study of OX40 agonist ivuxolimab in advanced cancers. Here immunoSEQ multiplex PCR was the method, and the copy in TCRdb shows in-frame clones only, minus some. The table shows 65,000 to 90,000 clones, with roughly 90% occurring only once. The sample consisted of CD4+ or CD8+ T cells sorted from blood, taken in a trial of the OX40 agonist ivuxolimab. The receptor source for this set is an adult with an advanced solid tumor such as melanoma, head and neck, liver or kidney cancer.

Worth noting for this clone: Other DNA sequences in this specimen translate into the identical CDR3. J is TRBJ2-7 and V is TRBV4-1, with D unclear. This CDR3 is 14 amino acids long. CDR1 and CDR2 from the germline V gene are MGHRA and YSYEKL. The V and J ends lost 1 base and 1 base respectively, with 8 bases between them. CDR3 bases: TGCGCCAGCAGCCAAGTCCTTGGGTCCTACGAGCAGTACTTC. It specifies CASSQVLGSYEQYF.

The V gene is TRBV6-6, the J gene TRBJ2-3, with D possibly TRBD2 on 7 matching bases. The CDR3 is 15 amino acids. The V gene lost 7 bases and the J gene lost 6 bases, with 20 bases spanning the gap. The germline CDR1 and CDR2 sequences are MNHNY and SVGAGI (reference sequence). This CDR3 is CASTPTFGGADTQYF. In nucleotides, the CDR3 is TGTGCCAGCACCCCGACTTTTGGGGGGGCTGATACGCAGTATTTT.

The CDR3 DNA reads TGTGCCAGCAGGCTTTACACTTCTGGGGCCAACGTCCTGACTTTC. This codes for CASRLYTSGANVLTF. This chain joins TRBV6-6 and TRBJ2-6; D is undetermined. The germline V gene has CDR1 MNHNY and CDR2 SVGAGI (reference sequence). Trimming took 6 bases from V and 1 from J, leaving 10 bases between them. The CDR3 contains 15 residues.

The V and J genes are TRBV14 and TRBJ2-7, with D perhaps assigned TRBD1 or TRBD2 (5 bases each). The CDR3 length is 15 residues. With 4 bases removed from V and 5 bases from J, the gap between germline ends came to 18 bases. Germline loops: CDR1 SGHDN, CDR2 FVKESK. The CDR3 spells CASSPNPGTPDEQYF. DNA of the CDR3: TGTGCCAGCAGCCCGAATCCCGGGACGCCGGACGAGCAGTACTTC.

With respect to this clone: The conserved phenylalanine or tryptophan is not found at the CDR3 terminus, so this likely reflects a read error. The DNA is left out, because the CDR3 cannot be placed on it with certainty; the CDR3 is given as TCRdb lists it. The chain employs TRBV29-1 and TRBJ1-2; the table assigns TRBD1, which was not confirmed against the DNA. Termini included, the CDR3 measures 8 amino acids. CDR1 is SQVTM, CDR2 ANQGSEA, per germline. CDR3 residues: CSVEDAPG.

V and J are TRBV7-3 and TRBJ1-3; D gene unclear. CDR3 length: 16 residues. Per the germline V gene, CDR1 is SGHTA and CDR2 is FQGTGA. Trimming stripped 1 base from V and 0 bases from J, with 10 bases between. The CDR3 sequence is CASSLSPTISGNTIYF. In nucleotides, the CDR3 is TGTGCCAGCAGCTTAAGTCCCACGATCTCTGGAAACACCATATATTTT. Full variable domain (remainder filled in from reference TRBV7-3 and TRBJ1-3): GAGVSQTPSNKVTEKGKYVELRCDPISGHTALYWYRQSLGQGPEFLIYFQGTGAADDSGLPNDRFFAVRPEGSVSTLKIQRTERGDSAVYLCASSLSPTISGNTIYFGEGSWLTVV.

This chain links TRBV19 with TRBJ1-5, with D uncertain. V was clipped by 2 bases and J by 4 bases, with 6 bases between them. This CDR3 is 13 amino acids long. Germline-derived CDR1 and CDR2 are LNHDA and SQIVND (reference sequence). Written as DNA, the CDR3 is TGTGCCAGTAGTATAACGCCTAATCAGCCCCAGCATTTT. This encodes CASSITPNQPQHF.

The chain carries TRBV2 and TRBJ2-3, with 7 bases matching TRBD1. Germline CDR1 is SNHLY and CDR2 is FYNNEI. The CDR3 length is 16 residues. The V segment lost 3 bases and the J segment 2 bases; nucleotides outside the gene matches: 8. Here the CDR3 DNA reads TGTGCCAGCAGTGAGTGGACAGGCCCCCTCACAGATACGCAGTATTTT. Translation: CASSEWTGPLTDTQYF.

The chain has TRBV30 and TRBJ1-3, with 10 bases fitting TRBD1. The CDR3 totals 13 residues. In germline, CDR1 is GTSNPN, CDR2 SVGIG (reference sequence). Germline trimming cut 7 bases from V and 3 bases from J; bases unmatched to any gene: 3. CDR3 sequence reads: CAFWTGGGNTIYF. Written as DNA, the CDR3 is TGTGCCTTCTGGACAGGGGGTGGAAACACCATATATTTT.

This sequence joins TRBV10-1 and TRBJ2-2; 9 nucleotides align to TRBD2. The germline V gene has CDR1 WNHNN and CDR2 SYGVQD (reference sequence). CDR3 length equals 16 residues. J was trimmed by 1 base and V by 2 bases; bases with no gene match: 2. The CDR3 reads CASSEIAGENTGELFF. The CDR3 DNA sequence: TGCGCCAGCAGTGAGATAGCGGGGGAGAACACCGGGGAGCTGTTTTTT.

A word on this clone: The same CDR3 arises from other DNA sequences in this sample as well. V and J are TRBV6-6 and TRBJ2-7; the match to TRBD2 covers 8 bases. Germline V lookup: CDR1 MNHNY, CDR2 SVGAGI (reference sequence). The trim removed 0 bases at V and 1 base at J, leaving 2 bases unmatched. The CDR3 is made up of 15 amino acids. The CDR3 DNA reads TGTGCCAGCAGTTACTCTTCGGGGGGGTCCTACGAGCAGTACTTC. Its protein product is CASSYSSGGSYEQYF.

The CDR3 DNA reads TGTGCCAGCACTACAGGGTTCGGCGAGCAGTACTTC. Translated: CASTTGFGEQYF. This rearrangement joins TRBV19 to TRBJ2-7; D may be TRBD1 (6 bases). This CDR3 spans 12 amino acids. V lost 9 bases to trimming and J lost 6 bases, with 15 bases between them. In germline, CDR1 is LNHDA, CDR2 SQIVND (reference sequence).